This TCR beta chain was obtained from a study of regulatory dendritic cells for organ transplantation. Study-wide results and limits: The authors noted considerable between-person heterogeneity in alloreactive memory CD8+ cells. Naive CD4+ and CD8+ repertoires were highly diverse; memory CD8+ was most oligoclonal.

FACS sorted CD4+ or CD8+ T cells into CD45RA+ naive and CD45RO+ memory. CDR3 size: 15 residues. The germline V and J ends were trimmed by 2 bases and 0 bases, with 10 bases remaining between them. The germline gives CDR1 SGHAT, CDR2 FQNNGV. Libraries were prepared by immunoSEQ multiplex PCR; TCRdb keeps only in-frame clonotypes and omits some of them. The sample includes more than 5,500 clones, around 65% of them seen just once. A note on this clone: As yet, its antigen is unknown.

The V and J genes are TRBV11-2 and TRBJ1-2; D call uncertain. Source material: memory CD8+ T cells from blood. Subset described: CD45RO+ memory T cells. The clonotype originates from a human donor in good health. The CDR3 reads CASSLYRDANYGYTF. The CDR3 DNA follows: TGTGCCAGCAGCTTATACAGAGATGCTAACTATGGCTACACCTTC.